The 32 T cell receptor beta chains presented below share a single source sample, sequenced in a study of T cell changes during pregnancy in multiple sclerosis. Only in-frame clones appear in the TCRdb table, and some are missing; sequencing was by immunoSEQ multiplex PCR. The sample comprises about 100,000 clones, approximately 92% of which are singletons, and 1% to 1.5% rests with the top ten. The starting material was peripheral blood, obtained in the second trimester of pregnancy. The origin of the receptors is a female donor with multiple sclerosis, enrolled in a pregnancy study.

J is TRBJ1-2 and V is TRBV10-3, with a tentative D call TRBD1 (6 bases). CDR3 length: 12 residues. CDR1 and CDR2 (germline): ENHRY, SYGVKD. Deletions cut 6 bases from V and 8 bases from J, with 13 bases between. The CDR3 spells CAISPGAGGYTF. The CDR3 nucleotides read TGTGCCATCAGCCCAGGGGCCGGGGGCTACACCTTC.

The V gene is TRBV2, the J gene TRBJ2-5; 7 bases align to TRBD2. From germline, CDR1 is SNHLY and CDR2 FYNNEI. The CDR3 sequence is 12 residues long. The trim removed 7 bases at V and 5 bases at J, leaving 4 bases unmatched. The CDR3 coding sequence is TGTGCCAGCACCGGGGGAGGGGAGACCCAGTACTTC. Protein: CASTGGGETQYF.

This clone was found once. This chain links TRBV9 with TRBJ2-1; 8 nucleotides align to TRBD2. Germline CDR1 is SGDLS and CDR2 is YYNGEE. The CDR3 covers 18 residues. V lost 0 bases and J lost 0; bases outside the gene matches: 8. CDR3 amino acids: CASSVATSGSSSYNEQFF. The DNA of the CDR3 is TGTGCCAGCAGCGTAGCTACTAGCGGTTCTAGCTCCTACAATGAGCAGTTCTTC.

The chain uses TRBV15 and TRBJ2-7; 9 bases align to TRBD2. V gave up 0 bases and J gave up 4 bases; unmatched junction bases: 4. From germline, CDR1 is LNHNV and CDR2 YYDKDF (reference sequence). The CDR3 is 15 amino acids. The chain's CDR3 is CATSRDVLAGYEQYF. The CDR3 nucleotides are TGTGCCACCAGCAGAGATGTGCTAGCGGGGTACGAGCAGTACTTC. The entire variable domain, with the rest obtained from reference TRBV15 and TRBJ2-7, is as follows: DAMVIQNPRYQVTQFGKPVTLSCSQTLNHNVMYWYQQKSSQAPKLLFHYYDKDFNNEADTPDNFQSRRPNTSFCFLDIRSPGLGDTAMYLCATSRDVLAGYEQYFGPGTRLTVT.

V is TRBV28 and J is TRBJ1-2; D may be TRBD1 (6 bases). The CDR3 covers 18 residues. CDR1 MDHEN and CDR2 SYDVKM come from the germline V gene. With 5 bases removed from V and 1 base from J, the gap between germline ends came to 23 bases. The CDR3 is CASSQSGTPGYLNYGYTF. CDR3 nucleotides: TGTGCCAGCAGTCAATCCGGGACACCGGGATATCTTAACTATGGCTACACCTTC.

The J gene is TRBJ1-2, the V gene TRBV7-9; no definite D call. Trimming left V 4 bases short and J 3 bases short, with 9 bases between. The CDR3 runs 13 residues. Germline CDR1 is SEHNR and CDR2 is FQNEAQ (reference sequence). The CDR3 nucleotides are TGTGCCAGCAGCTCCGGGAGGGACTATGGCTACACCTTC. It specifies CASSSGRDYGYTF.

V gene TRBV7-3 combines with J gene TRBJ1-2, with 8 bases fitting TRBD1. Germline lookup yields CDR1 SGHTA and CDR2 FQGTGA. Germline trimming cut 4 bases from V and 8 bases from J; bases unmatched to any gene: 6. The CDR3 is 13 amino acids. Here the CDR3 DNA reads TGTGCCAGCAGCTCCGACAGGGGAGGCGGCTACACCTTC. Encoded protein: CASSSDRGGGYTF. The whole variable domain, filled in from reference TRBV7-3 and TRBJ1-2, reads GAGVSQTPSNKVTEKGKYVELRCDPISGHTALYWYRQSLGQGPEFLIYFQGTGAADDSGLPNDRFFAVRPEGSVSTLKIQRTERGDSAVYLCASSSDRGGGYTFGSGTRLTVV.

This chain links TRBV5-1 with TRBJ2-5; 8 bases map to TRBD1. V lost 3 bases, J lost 3 bases, and 4 bases stayed unmatched. The CDR3 consists of 14 residues. The germline V gene encodes CDR1 SGHRS and CDR2 YFSETQ. Written as DNA, the CDR3 is TGCGCCAGCAGCTCCGGGACAGGTGAAGAGACCCAGTACTTC. Residues: CASSSGTGEETQYF.

The chain carries TRBV27 and TRBJ2-4; maybe TRBD1 (5 bases). CDR1 MNHEY and CDR2 SMNVEV come from the germline V gene (reference sequence). The CDR3 has 14 residues. V lost 3 bases, J lost 5 bases, and 11 bases lay in between. Here the CDR3 reads CASSLKGRENIQYF. CDR3 nucleotides: TGTGCCAGCAGTTTGAAGGGGCGAGAAAACATTCAGTACTTC.

The chain employs TRBV10-3 and TRBJ2-5; 9 nucleotides align to TRBD1. The germline V gene has CDR1 ENHRY and CDR2 SYGVKD. Trimming removed 5 bases from V and 5 bases from J; junction bases left unmatched: 6. CDR3 size: 14 residues. The CDR3 bases are TGTGCCATCAGTCCGGGACAGGGTGGCGAGACCCAGTACTTC. Amino acids: CAISPGQGGETQYF.

V usage is TRBV27 and J usage is TRBJ1-5; 7 bases map to TRBD1. CDR1 MNHEY and CDR2 SMNVEV come from the germline V gene (reference sequence). V shed 9 bases and J 2 bases; nucleotides not matched to a gene: 1. This CDR3 region has 12 residues. CDR3 protein: CASGTGNQPQHF. CDR3 nucleotide sequence: TGTGCCAGTGGGACAGGCAATCAGCCCCAGCATTTT.

The chain employs TRBV4-2 and TRBJ2-1; 8 nucleotides agree with TRBD2. V trimming: 1 base; J trimming: 7 bases; junction bases outside the gene matches: 3. Germline CDR1 and CDR2: LGHNA and YNFKEQ. The CDR3 sequence is 14 residues long. The CDR3, as DNA: TGTGCCAGCAGCCAAGTCGGGAGGGGTAATGAGCAGTTCTTC. Translating gives CASSQVGRGNEQFF.

This chain uses TRBV5-6 with TRBJ1-4, with TRBD1 identical over 8 bases. Germline V gene lookup returns CDR1 SGHDT and CDR2 YYEEEE. V dropped 2 bases and J dropped 7; count of bases not matched to a gene: 4. The CDR3 is made up of 14 amino acids. The CDR3 nucleotides are TGTGCCAGCAGCTTCGGACAGGGTGGTGAAAAACTGTTTTTT. It encodes CASSFGQGGEKLFF.

This clone showed up just once. The chain uses TRBV29-1 and TRBJ1-5, with 9 bases lining up with TRBD1. Germline V CDR1 and CDR2: SQVTM, ANQGSEA. With V trimmed by 6 bases and J by 12 bases, 12 bases remained unmatched. This CDR3 has 13 residues. CDR3 DNA: TGCAGCGTCAATACAGGGGGCGAGACGGTCCAGCATTTT. Amino acid sequence: CSVNTGGETVQHF.

The gene calls are TRBV19 and TRBJ2-7, with TRBD1 matching 9 bases. Germline trimming cut 4 bases from V and 2 bases from J; bases unmatched to any gene: 6. The CDR3 runs to 15 residues. Germline V gene sequence: CDR1 LNHDA, CDR2 SQIVND (reference sequence). CDR3 residues: CASSTQGAQTYEQYF. CDR3 bases: TGTGCCAGTAGTACACAGGGGGCGCAAACCTACGAGCAGTACTTC.

The chain uses TRBV11-3 and TRBJ2-1, with no clear D. Germline CDR1 is SGHNT and CDR2 is YENEEA. The CDR3 totals 14 residues. V was pared by 5 bases and J by 7 bases, with 15 bases between. The CDR3 spells CASSQNPMYNEQFF. CDR3 nucleotide sequence: TGTGCCAGCAGCCAGAATCCAATGTATAATGAGCAGTTCTTC.

The chain joins TRBV27 to TRBJ2-1; D unclear. The CDR3 extends over 14 amino acids. Germline V lookup: CDR1 MNHEY, CDR2 SMNVEV (reference sequence). Trimming took 2 bases from V and 5 from J, leaving 10 bases between them. CDR3 sequence reads: CASSLAEPNNEQFF. The CDR3 coding sequence is TGTGCCAGCAGTTTAGCGGAGCCTAACAATGAGCAGTTCTTC.

V usage is TRBV18 and J usage is TRBJ2-2; D uncertain. The CDR3 is made up of 17 amino acids. With 3 bases removed from V and 4 bases from J, the gap between germline ends came to 18 bases. Looked up from germline, CDR1 is KGHSH and CDR2 is LQKENI. CDR3 sequence: CASSPDERRRSTGELFF. CDR3 in DNA: TGTGCCAGCTCACCGGATGAGAGGAGACGAAGCACCGGGGAGCTGTTTTTT.

V and J are TRBV10-3 and TRBJ1-5, with 8 bases matching TRBD1. CDR3 length equals 16 residues. In germline, CDR1 is ENHRY, CDR2 SYGVKD. J lost 0 bases, V lost 6 bases, and 7 bases had no gene match. CDR3 DNA sequence: TGTGCCATCAGCAGGGGGCGAGAATATAGCAATCAGCCCCAGCATTTT. Translation: CAISRGREYSNQPQHF.

The chain links TRBV19 to TRBJ1-2; TRBD1 agrees at 10 bases. Germline V lookup: CDR1 LNHDA, CDR2 SQIVND (reference sequence). This CDR3 has 14 residues. V trimming: 7 bases; J trimming: 8 bases; junction bases outside the gene matches: 10. The CDR3 sequence is CASNTGQGLWGYTF. As DNA, the CDR3 is TGTGCCAGTAATACGGGACAGGGGCTGTGGGGCTACACCTTC.

The V gene is TRBV19, the J gene TRBJ1-3; D might be TRBD1 (5 bases). V shed 4 bases and J shed 0 bases, with 13 bases lying between them. Germline V CDR1 and CDR2: LNHDA, SQIVND (reference sequence). The CDR3 is 16 amino acids. CDR3 in amino acids: CASSTARQHSGNTIYF. CDR3 in DNA: TGTGCCAGTAGTACCGCCAGACAGCACTCTGGAAACACCATATATTTT.

This chain links TRBV7-9 with TRBJ1-2; D is uncertain. The V and J ends lost 1 base and 4 bases respectively, with 13 bases between them. The germline V gene encodes CDR1 SEHNR and CDR2 FQNEAQ (reference sequence). CDR3 length: 15 residues. The CDR3 sequence: CASSLGGRRTYGYTF. In DNA form, the CDR3 reads TGTGCCAGCAGCTTAGGCGGGAGGAGGACCTATGGCTACACCTTC.

The rearrangement uses TRBV28 and TRBJ1-1, with 10 nucleotides matching TRBD1. The CDR3 covers 14 residues. Germline V lookup: CDR1 MDHEN, CDR2 SYDVKM. V trimming: 7 bases; J trimming: 3 bases; junction bases outside the gene matches: 5. The CDR3 spells CASTWTGGDTEAFF. CDR3 sequence (DNA): TGTGCCAGCACCTGGACAGGGGGGGACACTGAAGCTTTCTTT.

This sequence joins TRBV7-2 and TRBJ1-3, with D perhaps TRBD1 (5 bases). Germline values: CDR1 SGHTA, CDR2 FQGNSA. Trimming cost V 5 bases and J 0 bases, with 14 bases left between them. CDR3 size: 16 residues. The CDR3 DNA reads TGTGCCAGCAGCCCCGTCAGGGCCTTCTCTGGAAACACCATATATTTT. Translating gives CASSPVRAFSGNTIYF.

The genes are TRBV28 and TRBJ1-4; D gene ambiguous. Germline CDR1 is MDHEN and CDR2 is SYDVKM. This CDR3 has 11 amino acids. Trimming cost V 3 bases and J 14 bases, with 10 bases left between them. The CDR3 sequence is CASSLFGILFF. Written as DNA, the CDR3 is TGTGCCAGCAGTTTGTTCGGGATCCTGTTTTTT. The variable domain in full, completed from reference TRBV28 and TRBJ1-4, reads DVKVTQSSRYLVKRTGEKVFLECVQDMDHENMFWYRQDPGLGLRLIYFSYDVKMKEKGDIPEGYSVSREKKERFSLILESASTNQTSMYLCASSLFGILFFGSGTQLSVL.

The rearrangement links TRBV27 to TRBJ2-4; 12 nucleotides align to TRBD2. CDR3 size: 16 residues. The V segment lost 5 bases and the J segment 8 bases; nucleotides outside the gene matches: 10. The V gene's germline CDR1 is MNHEY and CDR2 SMNVEV (reference sequence). CDR3 in amino acids: CASSPASGGVTDIQYF. Written as DNA, the CDR3 is TGTGCCAGCAGTCCTGCTAGCGGGGGGGTTACGGACATTCAGTACTTC.

This clone has a single count. This sequence joins TRBV30 and TRBJ1-5; tentatively, D is TRBD1 (6 bases). This CDR3 is 14 amino acids long. Trimming took 0 bases from V and 2 from J, leaving 8 bases between them. Germline CDR1 reads GTSNPN; CDR2 reads SVGIG (reference sequence). The CDR3 DNA reads TGTGCCTGGAGTGTAGGGGGTCGCAATCAGCCCCAGCATTTT. Protein: CAWSVGGRNQPQHF.

The rearrangement links TRBV28 to TRBJ1-4; D is ambiguous. The CDR3 consists of 14 residues. The V end was cut by 2 bases, the J end by 8 bases, with 12 bases between. The germline V gene encodes CDR1 MDHEN and CDR2 SYDVKM. In DNA, the CDR3 is TGTGCCAGCAGTTTACCAGGTCTTGGGGAAAAACTGTTTTTT. This encodes CASSLPGLGEKLFF.

V and J are TRBV6-6 and TRBJ1-2; D is uncertain. The CDR3 has 11 residues. Trimming removed 5 bases at V and 6 bases at J, with 7 bases between. Germline assignment: CDR1 MNHNY and CDR2 SVGAGI (reference sequence). CDR3 protein: CASSTQDGYTF. DNA of the CDR3: TGTGCCAGCAGTACCCAGGATGGCTACACCTTC.

This chain links TRBV25-1 with TRBJ2-7, with D tentatively TRBD2 (5 bases). Germline CDR1 is MGHDK and CDR2 is SYGVNS. Trimming left V 7 bases short and J 6 bases short, with 19 bases between. CDR3 size: 14 residues. The CDR3, as DNA: TGTGCCAGCATACCACAAGGGAGAGGTCGCGAGCAGTACTTC. Its protein product is CASIPQGRGREQYF.

V and J are TRBV5-4 and TRBJ2-7; D not resolved. Trimming pared 4 bases from V and 4 bases from J, leaving 12 bases between. CDR3 length: 13 amino acids. Germline CDR1 reads SGHNT; CDR2 reads YYREEE (reference sequence). CDR3 bases: TGTGCCAGCAGCCTACTACCAGCGTACGAGCAGTACTTC. Amino acid sequence: CASSLLPAYEQYF.

The V gene is TRBV11-2, the J gene TRBJ1-1; D possibly corresponds to TRBD1 (6 bases). Trimming removed 5 bases at V and 2 bases at J, with 24 bases between. This CDR3 comprises 18 residues. From germline, CDR1 is SGHAT and CDR2 FQNNGV. For the CDR3, the DNA is TGTGCCAGCAGCCCCGGAGGAGGTTTCGGGGGGGGCAACACTGAAGCTTTCTTT. Translation gives CASSPGGGFGGGNTEAFF.